This TCR beta chain stems from a study of control samples from healthy donors and cancer patients (TCRdb year 2020). The CDR3 measures 15 amino acids from cysteine to phenylalanine. Only the CDR3 part of the read is kept: 45 bases, read in frame from the first base. From a lookup of the germline V gene, CDR1 and CDR2 are SGDLS and YYNGEE. V has 2 bases trimmed and J has 6 bases trimmed; junction bases matching no gene number 2. As for this clone: Which antigen it targets is not known. Within one base of it there is no much larger clone, and no base qualities were kept.

The library was generated by the immunoSEQ multiplex PCR assay. TCRdb took this table from immuneACCESS and kept in-frame rearrangements with V and J called. Such tables lack part of the clones; where checked against another copy, unresolved V genes explain under half of the gap, and the rest is unexplained. Recorded for this sample are approximately 90,000 clones; about 85% of them occurred a single time. Over 13% of the sample comes from the top ten. The chain uses TRBV9 and TRBJ2-3; 14 of the junction bases match TRBD2. This clonotype was sampled from a woman between 65 and 79 years old in good health. Sequencing was carried out using blood. This receptor carries the CDR3 CASSVTSGGADTQYF. The sequenced DNA: TGTGCCAGCAGCGTGACTAGCGGGGGGGCGGATACGCAGTATTTT.